These 20 T cell receptor beta chains came from one sample sequenced in a study of intratumoral heterogeneity in liver cancer. Profiled with immunoSEQ multiplex PCR; TCRdb holds only in-frame clones, not every one. Of about 20,000 clones listed, around 78% are singletons. Sequenced material: tumor-adjacent normal tissue, taken before any cancer treatment. Receptor source: a woman in her 70s with hepatocellular carcinoma.

This chain uses TRBV19 with TRBJ2-3, with TRBD1 matching 7 bases. This CDR3 has 15 amino acids. V trimming: 6 bases; J trimming: 5 bases; junction bases outside the gene matches: 11. Germline-derived CDR1 and CDR2 are LNHDA and SQIVND (reference sequence). The CDR3 here is CASRPRQGGLDTQYF. The CDR3 DNA reads as TGTGCCAGTAGACCCAGACAGGGCGGTTTAGATACGCAGTATTTT.

The chain uses TRBV5-1 and TRBJ2-7, with TRBD1 as a possible D gene (5 bases). CDR1 and CDR2 (germline): SGHRS, YFSETQ. Trimming left V 2 bases short and J 5 bases short, with 11 bases between. The CDR3 is 13 amino acids. The CDR3 DNA sequence: TGCGCCAGCAGCTTAGCTGACAGCCACGAGCAGTACTTC. This codes for CASSLADSHEQYF.

J is TRBJ2-7 and V is TRBV19, with D tentatively TRBD1 (6 bases). The CDR3 has 14 residues. Germline loops: CDR1 LNHDA, CDR2 SQIVND (reference sequence). The V and J ends lost 5 bases and 3 bases respectively, with 14 bases between them. CDR3 loop: CASSLRGIFYEQYF. CDR3 nucleotides: TGTGCCAGTAGTCTCAGGGGCATTTTCTACGAGCAGTACTTC. Supplemented by reference TRBV19 and TRBJ2-7, the full variable domain reads DGGITQSPKYLFRKEGQNVTLSCEQNLNHDAMYWYRQDPGQGLRLIYYSQIVNDFQKGDIAEGYSVSREKKESFPLTVTSAQKNPTAFYLCASSLRGIFYEQYFGPGTRLTVT.

The V gene is TRBV24-1, the J gene TRBJ2-2; D is unresolved. The CDR3 has 17 residues. Between the trimmed V and J ends, which lost 4 bases and 2 bases, there was a span of 16 bases. Germline V gene lookup returns CDR1 KGHDR and CDR2 SFDVKD. The CDR3 nucleotides read TGTGCCACCAGTGAAACACCCCGGGCTATTAACACCGGGGAGCTGTTTTTT. Its protein is CATSETPRAINTGELFF.

V gene TRBV10-3 combines with J gene TRBJ1-4; perhaps TRBD1 as D (6 bases). The V gene's germline CDR1 is ENHRY and CDR2 SYGVKD. Trimming took off 7 bases at V and 6 bases at J, with 12 bases between the two ends. There are 13 residues in the CDR3. CDR3: CAIKGGADEKLFF. Written as DNA, the CDR3 is TGTGCCATCAAGGGGGGCGCCGATGAAAAACTGTTTTTT.

V gene TRBV6-6 combines with J gene TRBJ1-2; D is uncertain. With 3 bases removed from V and 8 bases from J, the gap between germline ends came to 10 bases. In germline, CDR1 is MNHNY, CDR2 SVGAGI (reference sequence). The CDR3 is 12 amino acids. CDR3 in amino acids: CASSYGEEGYTF. The DNA of the CDR3 is TGTGCCAGCAGTTATGGGGAGGAAGGCTACACCTTC.

The J gene is TRBJ2-5, the V gene TRBV3-1 (or the pseudogene TRBV3-2); TRBD2 matches 8 bases. Germline loops: CDR1 LGHDT, CDR2 YNNKEL (reference sequence). V lost 2 bases, J lost 5 bases, and 4 bases stayed unmatched. The length of the CDR3 is 14 residues. CDR3 sequence reads: CASSQSGGRETQYF. DNA for the CDR3: TGTGCCAGCAGCCAATCAGGCGGGAGGGAGACCCAGTACTTC.

The gene calls are TRBV6-5 and TRBJ1-6, with D perhaps matching TRBD1 (5 bases). In germline, CDR1 is MNHEY, CDR2 SVGAGI. The CDR3 is 15 residues long. V was clipped by 0 bases and J by 6 bases, with 9 bases between them. CDR3 in DNA: TGTGCCAGCAGTTACTCCTCAGGGAGTAATTCACCCCTCCACTTT. It yields the protein CASSYSSGSNSPLHF.

The CDR3: CASALRPVENEQFF. The CDR3 DNA reads TGTGCCAGCGCTCTCCGTCCGGTGGAGAATGAGCAGTTCTTC. The chain employs TRBV2 and TRBJ2-1, with no clear D. The ends were cut back, 8 bases at V and 7 bases at J, with 18 bases in the middle. The V gene's germline CDR1 is SNHLY and CDR2 FYNNEI. This CDR3 comprises 14 residues.

The chain is built from TRBV5-1 and TRBJ2-6, with D possibly TRBD2 on 6 matching bases. This CDR3 is 15 amino acids long. Germline-derived CDR1 and CDR2 are SGHRS and YFSETQ. V was shortened by 2 bases and J by 2 bases, with 8 bases between the two germline ends. The DNA of the CDR3 is TGCGCCAGCAGCTTCGGGGGTACTGGGGCCAACGTCCTGACTTTC. Translated, it gives CASSFGGTGANVLTF.

V and J are TRBV28 and TRBJ2-1; D could derive from TRBD1 or TRBD2 (6 bases each). The CDR3 spans 14 residues. Between the trimmed V and J ends, which lost 4 bases and 7 bases, there was a span of 14 bases. Per the germline V gene, CDR1 is MDHEN and CDR2 is SYDVKM. CDR3 bases: TGTGCCAGCAGTTGGCCGGGGGCTGTAAATGAGCAGTTCTTC. Translated: CASSWPGAVNEQFF.

The chain links TRBV27 to TRBJ1-5; D may be TRBD1 (6 bases). Trimming stripped 6 bases from V and 3 bases from J, with 12 bases between. Germline-derived CDR1 and CDR2 are MNHEY and SMNVEV (reference sequence). The CDR3 is made up of 14 amino acids. This CDR3 reads CASRAGTLNQPQHF. CDR3 nucleotides: TGTGCCAGCAGGGCCGGGACACTCAATCAGCCCCAGCATTTT.

The chain links TRBV28 to TRBJ2-5; TRBD1 is a possible D gene (5 bases). The germline CDR1 and CDR2 sequences are MDHEN and SYDVKM. V was cut by 1 base and J by 7 bases, with 13 bases left in between. The CDR3 runs to 14 residues. The CDR3 here is CASSLFDSRATQYF. The CDR3 DNA is TGTGCCAGCAGTTTATTCGACAGTAGGGCGACCCAGTACTTC.

This sequence joins TRBV7-8 and TRBJ2-7; TRBD1 agrees at 8 bases. The CDR3 is 17 amino acids. V lost 2 bases to trimming and J lost 0 bases; unmatched junction nucleotides: 9. The germline CDR1 and CDR2 sequences are SGHVS and FQNEAQ. The CDR3 reads CASSLRATGASSYEQYF. The CDR3 DNA reads as TGTGCCAGCAGCTTAAGGGCGACAGGGGCCTCCTCCTACGAGCAGTACTTC. The full variable domain, its missing parts supplied by reference TRBV7-8 and TRBJ2-7, is GAGVSQSPRYKVAKRGQDVALRCDPISGHVSLFWYQQALGQGPEFLTYFQNEAQLDKSGLPSDRFFAERPEGSVSTLKIQRTQQEDSAVYLCASSLRATGASSYEQYFGPGTRLTVT.

This clone was seen a handful of times. The chain is built from TRBV6-5 and TRBJ1-5; D might be TRBD1 (6 bases). The CDR3 consists of 14 residues. Germline values: CDR1 MNHEY, CDR2 SVGAGI. The V end was cut by 5 bases, the J end by 6 bases, with 14 bases between. CDR3 coding DNA: TGTGCCAGCAGTCAACAACAGGGCAGTCAGCCCCAGCATTTT. This codes for CASSQQQGSQPQHF.

There are a few counts of this clone. The chain couples TRBV7-3 to TRBJ2-3; 10 positions agree with TRBD2. The CDR3 contains 15 residues. Unmatched junction bases numbered 5, after V lost 6 bases and J lost 2 bases. Germline V lookup: CDR1 SGHTA, CDR2 FQGTGA. CDR3: CASSYLAGATDTQYF. The CDR3 DNA sequence: TGTGCCAGCAGTTACCTAGCGGGAGCCACAGATACGCAGTATTTT.

This clone appeared a single time. This sequence joins TRBV5-1 and TRBJ1-1, with 7 bases aligning to TRBD1. Trimming removed 0 bases from V and 3 bases from J; junction bases left unmatched: 8. CDR1 is SGHRS and CDR2 is YFSETQ in the germline V gene. This CDR3 spans 16 amino acids. The CDR3 bases are TGCGCCAGCAGCTTGGAATTGAGGGGGCCGGACACTGAAGCTTTCTTT. Protein sequence: CASSLELRGPDTEAFF.

The DNA of the CDR3 is TGTGCCAGCAGTGGAACCGGGAGGAACACCGGGGAGCTGTTTTTT. This sequence encodes CASSGTGRNTGELFF. J is TRBJ2-2 and V is TRBV2; D possibly corresponds to TRBD2 (6 bases). V lost 4 bases and J 1 base, leaving 10 bases between the germline ends. CDR3 size: 15 residues. The V gene's germline CDR1 is SNHLY and CDR2 FYNNEI.

V is TRBV9 and J is TRBJ2-7; D may correspond to TRBD1 or TRBD2 (5 bases each). Germline-derived CDR1 and CDR2 are SGDLS and YYNGEE. Trimming shortened V by 7 bases and J by 3 bases, and 20 bases separated the two germline ends. The CDR3 consists of 15 residues. CDR3 sequence: CASGQGNRGVYEQYF. CDR3 coding DNA: TGTGCCAGCGGCCAGGGAAACCGGGGTGTCTACGAGCAGTACTTC.

The CDR3 reads CASRGGGFNQPQHF. The CDR3 nucleotides read TGTGCCAGCAGGGGGGGTGGATTCAATCAGCCCCAGCATTTT. The rearrangement links TRBV27 to TRBJ1-5, with a tentative D call TRBD1 (5 bases). The CDR3 has 14 residues. Per the germline V gene, CDR1 is MNHEY and CDR2 is SMNVEV (reference sequence). Trimming shortened V by 6 bases and J by 3 bases, and 12 bases separated the two germline ends.